Below are 26 T cell receptor beta chains sequenced from a single sample in a study of blood T cell repertoires in COVID-19. This table comes from immunoSEQ multiplex PCR, and its TCRdb copy is limited to in-frame clones, with some not included. This table holds 95,000 to 150,000 clones, roughly 84% found once. Sequencing was carried out using peripheral blood. The receptors originated from a man aged 60 to 69 with acute or convalescent COVID-19.

The rearrangement joins TRBV18 to TRBJ2-7, with 8 bases that match TRBD2. The trim removed 6 bases at V and 2 bases at J, leaving 9 bases unmatched. This CDR3 has 15 amino acids. The germline V gene has CDR1 KGHSH and CDR2 LQKENI. The CDR3 region is CASSPNSGNTYEQYF. For the CDR3, the DNA is TGTGCCAGCTCCCCAAATAGCGGGAATACCTACGAGCAGTACTTC.

The chain uses TRBV19 and TRBJ1-3, with D unresolved. Trimming removed 5 bases from V and 0 bases from J, with 5 bases in between. This CDR3 is built from 13 residues. Germline CDR1 and CDR2: LNHDA and SQIVND (reference sequence). The CDR3 region is CASSPGSGNTIYF. The CDR3 bases are TGTGCCAGTAGTCCGGGCTCTGGAAACACCATATATTTT.

The J gene is TRBJ2-5, the V gene TRBV6-6; a possible D gene is TRBD1 (5 bases). The germline V and J ends were trimmed by 0 bases and 2 bases, with 10 bases remaining between them. Germline V lookup: CDR1 MNHNY, CDR2 SVGAGI (reference sequence). The CDR3 sequence is 15 residues long. CDR3 region: CASSYSKQGQETQYF. The DNA of the CDR3 is TGTGCCAGCAGTTACTCGAAGCAGGGTCAAGAGACCCAGTACTTC.

This rearrangement joins TRBV5-1 to TRBJ2-2; the D is unclear. CDR3 length equals 14 residues. CDR1 SGHRS and CDR2 YFSETQ come from the germline V gene. V lost 2 bases and J 1 base, leaving 6 bases between the germline ends. The CDR3 sequence is CASSFSGNTGELFF. The CDR3 bases are TGCGCCAGCAGCTTTTCGGGGAACACCGGGGAGCTGTTTTTT.

The chain carries TRBV19 and TRBJ2-7; weak D call: TRBD1 (6 bases). CDR3 length equals 16 residues. Germline values: CDR1 LNHDA, CDR2 SQIVND (reference sequence). The V and J ends lost 5 bases and 2 bases respectively, with 19 bases between them. CDR3 region: CASSPTGGQPTYEQYF. For the CDR3, the DNA is TGTGCCAGTAGTCCGACCGGCGGACAGCCCACCTACGAGCAGTACTTC.

The rearrangement uses TRBV6-2 or TRBV6-3 and TRBJ2-1, with TRBD2 matching over 8 bases. The CDR3 covers 15 residues. Looked up from germline, CDR1 is MNHEY and CDR2 is SVGEGT. The junction had 6 bases not matched to a gene; V was cut back by 0 bases and J by 8 bases. Here the CDR3 reads CASSYSTGGSDEQFF. The CDR3 nucleotides are TGTGCCAGCAGTTACTCTACGGGGGGGAGCGATGAGCAGTTCTTC.

The gene calls are TRBV29-1 and TRBJ2-1; TRBD2 agrees at 12 bases. Unmatched junction bases numbered 5, after V lost 7 bases and J lost 1 base. There are 15 residues in the CDR3. From germline, CDR1 is SQVTM and CDR2 ANQGSEA. Here the CDR3 reads CSGLAGGGSYNEQFF. The CDR3 nucleotides are TGCAGCGGTCTAGCGGGAGGGGGGTCCTACAATGAGCAGTTCTTC.

The chain joins TRBV6-5 to TRBJ2-7; 12 bases are shared with TRBD2. Unmatched junction bases numbered 4, after V lost 6 bases and J lost 4 bases. Looked up from germline, CDR1 is MNHEY and CDR2 is SVGAGI. This CDR3 spans 14 amino acids. As DNA, the CDR3 is TGTGCCAGCAGCTTGACTAGCGGGAGATACGAGCAGTACTTC. This sequence encodes CASSLTSGRYEQYF.

The chain is built from TRBV19 and TRBJ2-2; D is undetermined. The CDR3 length is 14 residues. Trimming took off 6 bases at V and 1 base at J, with 9 bases between the two ends. Germline V CDR1 and CDR2: LNHDA, SQIVND (reference sequence). The DNA for the CDR3 is TGTGCCAGTAGGATTCCCGGGAACACCGGGGAGCTGTTTTTT. Translating gives CASRIPGNTGELFF.

The chain joins TRBV11-2 to TRBJ2-5; weak D call: TRBD2 (6 bases). V lost 5 bases and J 9 bases, leaving 16 bases between the germline ends. The CDR3 spans 13 residues. Germline-derived CDR1 and CDR2 are SGHAT and FQNNGV. CDR3 DNA sequence: TGTGCCAGCAGCGACGCGCGGGGAGGCTCCCAGTACTTC. Protein: CASSDARGGSQYF.

The rearrangement uses TRBV27 and TRBJ2-4; 10 bases are a match to TRBD1. Per germline, CDR1 MNHEY and CDR2 SMNVEV (reference sequence). This CDR3 is 18 amino acids long. The ends lost 0 bases at V and 6 bases at J; junction bases unmatched: 11. CDR3 sequence (DNA): TGTGCCAGCAGTTTATCCCCGTCCCCGACAGGGGGCACAAACATTCAGTACTTC. Translating it yields CASSLSPSPTGGTNIQYF.

V and J are TRBV7-8 and TRBJ2-2; D gene uncertain. The germline gives CDR1 SGHVS, CDR2 FQNEAQ. This CDR3 has 13 amino acids. V dropped 5 bases and J dropped 6 bases, with 10 bases sitting between them. DNA for the CDR3: TGTGCCAGCAGCCGCCGGGTCGCCGGGGAGCTGTTTTTT. Its translation: CASSRRVAGELFF.

This clone showed up just once. The rearrangement joins TRBV7-9 to TRBJ2-5, with D possibly being TRBD1 (5 bases). From germline, CDR1 is SEHNR and CDR2 FQNEAQ (reference sequence). The CDR3 is made up of 14 amino acids. The germline V and J ends were trimmed by 4 bases and 1 base, with 10 bases remaining between them. CDR3 DNA: TGTGCCAGCAGCTCTTACAGGCGCCAAGAGACCCAGTACTTC. Protein: CASSSYRRQETQYF. The variable domain in full, completed from reference TRBV7-9 and TRBJ2-5, reads DTGVSQNPRHKITKRGQNVTFRCDPISEHNRLYWYRQTLGQGPEFLTYFQNEAQLEKSRLLSDRFSAERPKGSFSTLEIQRTEQGDSAMYLCASSSYRRQETQYFGPGTRLLVL.

The gene calls are TRBV7-9 and TRBJ1-3; TRBD1 is a possible D gene (5 bases). The V gene's germline CDR1 is SEHNR and CDR2 FQNEAQ (reference sequence). The germline V and J ends were trimmed by 2 bases and 4 bases, with 21 bases remaining between them. The CDR3 contains 18 residues. CDR3 residues: CASSLFLPTGTLGNTIYF. In DNA form, the CDR3 reads TGTGCCAGCAGCTTATTCCTACCGACCGGGACTCTCGGAAACACCATATATTTT. The complete variable domain, with remaining parts taken from reference TRBV7-9 and TRBJ1-3, reads DTGVSQNPRHKITKRGQNVTFRCDPISEHNRLYWYRQTLGQGPEFLTYFQNEAQLEKSRLLSDRFSAERPKGSFSTLEIQRTEQGDSAMYLCASSLFLPTGTLGNTIYFGEGSWLTVV.

This chain connects TRBV3-1 (or the pseudogene TRBV3-2) to TRBJ2-1; D gene ambiguous. Trimming removed 1 base from V and 4 bases from J, with 14 bases in between. The length of the CDR3 is 16 residues. Germline CDR1 LGHDT, CDR2 YNNKEL (reference sequence). CDR3 loop: CASSQVESYFYNEQFF. As DNA, the CDR3 is TGTGCCAGCAGCCAAGTAGAATCTTATTTTTACAATGAGCAGTTCTTC.

The rearrangement joins TRBV11-2 to TRBJ1-2, with 7 bases aligning to TRBD1. V lost 1 base, J lost 10 bases, and 6 bases stayed unmatched. This CDR3 is built from 13 residues. Per the germline V gene, CDR1 is SGHAT and CDR2 is FQNNGV. Here the CDR3 DNA reads TGTGCCAGCAGCTTAGCCCGGGACAGTTTCTACACCTTC. Translated: CASSLARDSFYTF.

The chain recombines TRBV10-3 with TRBJ2-1; perhaps TRBD2 as D (6 bases). The CDR3 spans 14 residues. The V end lost 0 bases, the J end lost 7 bases, and 10 bases lay between the germline ends. Looked up from germline, CDR1 is ENHRY and CDR2 is SYGVKD. The CDR3 coding sequence is TGTGCCATCAGTGAGTCTTCTAGCGAGAATGAGCAGTTCTTC. Translated, it gives CAISESSSENEQFF.

The rearrangement links TRBV7-2 to TRBJ1-5, with D unresolved. This CDR3 is built from 14 residues. Germline V gene sequence: CDR1 SGHTA, CDR2 FQGNSA. Trimming pared 1 base from V and 6 bases from J, leaving 10 bases between. CDR3 DNA: TGTGCCAGCAGCTTAGAGGGCGCGGGTCAGCCCCAGCATTTT. Protein product: CASSLEGAGQPQHF.

V usage is TRBV7-8 and J usage is TRBJ1-5; D perhaps matches TRBD1 (6 bases). The germline V gene encodes CDR1 SGHVS and CDR2 FQNEAQ. The CDR3 runs 15 residues. The V gene lost 2 bases and the J gene lost 2 bases, with 10 bases spanning the gap. The CDR3 nucleotides read TGTGCCAGCAGCTTAAACAGGGCCGGCAATCAGCCCCAGCATTTT. Protein product: CASSLNRAGNQPQHF.

The J gene is TRBJ2-7, the V gene TRBV7-9; D is perhaps TRBD2 (5 bases). Germline V lookup: CDR1 SEHNR, CDR2 FQNEAQ (reference sequence). The CDR3 is made up of 14 amino acids. The V and J ends lost 1 base and 6 bases respectively, with 13 bases between them. Here the CDR3 reads CASSLVASLREQYF. CDR3 nucleotide sequence: TGTGCCAGCAGCTTAGTGGCTAGCCTGCGCGAGCAGTACTTC.

The chain joins TRBV18 to TRBJ2-3; the match to TRBD2 covers 10 bases. V gave up 5 bases and J gave up 6 bases; unmatched junction bases: 8. Germline CDR1 reads KGHSH; CDR2 reads LQKENI. This CDR3 spans 15 amino acids. The CDR3 DNA is TGTGCCAGCTCATACCAGCGGGAGGGTAAGGATACGCAGTATTTT. Translating it yields CASSYQREGKDTQYF.

V is TRBV28 and J is TRBJ1-5, with 7 nucleotides matching TRBD1. Germline-derived CDR1 and CDR2 are MDHEN and SYDVKM. The CDR3 loop spans 15 amino acids. The junction had 7 bases not matched to a gene; V was cut back by 2 bases and J by 6 bases. The CDR3 region is CASSLGRGRIQPQHF. The CDR3 region has the DNA TGTGCCAGCAGTTTAGGTAGGGGGCGCATTCAGCCCCAGCATTTT.

This chain links TRBV28 with TRBJ1-1, with 7 bases fitting TRBD1. Germline CDR1 is MDHEN and CDR2 is SYDVKM. The junction had 9 bases not matched to a gene; V was cut back by 4 bases and J by 10 bases. This CDR3 contains 13 residues. This CDR3 reads CASSSSDRLGAFF. The DNA of the CDR3 is TGTGCCAGCAGTTCCTCGGACAGGCTAGGAGCTTTCTTT. Variable domain in full (rest from reference TRBV28 and TRBJ1-1): DVKVTQSSRYLVKRTGEKVFLECVQDMDHENMFWYRQDPGLGLRLIYFSYDVKMKEKGDIPEGYSVSREKKERFSLILESASTNQTSMYLCASSSSDRLGAFFGQGTRLTVV.

This rearrangement joins TRBV5-1 to TRBJ2-1, with 8 bases matching TRBD2. The germline CDR1 and CDR2 sequences are SGHRS and YFSETQ. V lost 1 base and J lost 5; bases outside the gene matches: 8. CDR3 length equals 16 residues. The CDR3 sequence is CASSLSSGSLHNEQFF. The CDR3 DNA follows: TGCGCCAGCAGCTTGTCCAGCGGGAGTCTGCACAATGAGCAGTTCTTC.

The V call is TRBV6-4, the J call TRBJ1-1; 8 positions match TRBD1. The trim removed 4 bases at V and 2 bases at J, leaving 6 bases unmatched. The CDR3 has 15 amino acids. The V gene's germline CDR1 is MRHNA and CDR2 SNTAGT. CDR3 nucleotide sequence: TGTGCCAGCAGTGCGGCAGGGGGCATCAACACTGAAGCTTTCTTT. The encoded protein is CASSAAGGINTEAFF.

The chain joins TRBV7-8 to TRBJ1-2, with 8 bases aligning to TRBD1. CDR3 length: 16 residues. J was trimmed by 4 bases and V by 4 bases; bases with no gene match: 11. CDR1 SGHVS and CDR2 FQNEAQ come from the germline V gene. The CDR3 DNA reads as TGTGCCAGCAGCTCCGGGACAGGCGCTCAAATCTATGGCTACACCTTC. Translated, it gives CASSSGTGAQIYGYTF.